This T cell receptor (beta chain) originates from a study of blood T cell repertoires in COVID-19. Study overall: Sources were T cells, B-cell-depleted T cells, or PBMCs; the material itself was cDNA or gDNA.

Original processing methods: Reference gene primers were amplified, and this amplification served to estimate nucleated cell counts. TCRdb keeps only in-frame clones here, not all; method: immunoSEQ multiplex PCR. For V, J and clone size, that table is used; D and trimming come from the DNA. The top ten hold roughly 4.2% of the sample, which has fewer than 350,000 clones, roughly 85% seen once. The cohort comprised adults aged about 18 to 90 years residing in approximately 25 US areas. Participants had their cohort set by participant-reported clinical history. This clone was counted only a few times. After removal of 2 bases from V and 7 bases from J, the junction contained 10 bases not matched to a gene. The CDR3 is made up of 16 amino acids. The germline CDR1 and CDR2 sequences are SGHDN and FVKESK.

The sequenced material came from PBMCs or T cells enriched from blood (not recorded which). This TCR was sampled from a middle-aged woman with acute COVID-19. The chain joins TRBV14 to TRBJ2-1, with 8 bases fitting TRBD1. The CDR3 nucleotides read TGTGCCAGCAGCCAATATTCTTCGGACAGGGCTAATGAGCAGTTCTTC. It is translated as CASSQYSSDRANEQFF.